What follows are 5 T cell receptor beta chains derived from one specimen sequenced in a study of blood T cell repertoires in COVID-19. Measured with immunoSEQ multiplex PCR; TCRdb has only the in-frame clones, and not every one. The sample holds roughly 200,000 clones, 70% to 80% seen once. The sample consisted of peripheral blood. The receptor source for this set is a woman in her forties or fifties with active or convalescent COVID-19.

This clone was detected only a few times. The CDR3 reads CASSIRPGWGGNQPQHF. Written as DNA, the CDR3 is TGTGCCAGCAGCATACGGCCAGGTTGGGGGGGCAATCAGCCCCAGCATTTT. The chain employs TRBV7-2 and TRBJ1-5; weak D call: TRBD1 (5 bases). The CDR3 is made up of 17 amino acids. Per the germline V gene, CDR1 is SGHTA and CDR2 is FQGNSA. V was pared by 5 bases and J by 2 bases, with 19 bases between.

This chain uses TRBV3-1 (or the pseudogene TRBV3-2) with TRBJ1-5; D is perhaps TRBD1 (5 bases). V dropped 0 bases and J dropped 7 bases, with 13 bases sitting between them. Per the germline V gene, CDR1 is LGHDT and CDR2 is YNNKEL (reference sequence). The CDR3 has 15 amino acids. DNA for the CDR3: TGTGCCAGCAGCCAAGATCTCGCCCAGGGACAGCCCCAGCATTTT. Encoded protein: CASSQDLAQGQPQHF.

The chain combines TRBV19 with TRBJ2-2; 8 bases align to TRBD1. J lost 5 bases, V lost 6 bases, and 8 bases had no gene match. Germline V gives CDR1 LNHDA, CDR2 SQIVND (reference sequence). The CDR3 has 15 amino acids. CDR3 loop: CASRNQGARTGELFF. The DNA for the CDR3 is TGTGCCAGTAGGAATCAGGGGGCGAGGACCGGGGAGCTGTTTTTT.

This clone was recorded a few times. The chain combines TRBV28 with TRBJ2-3, with 15 nucleotides matching TRBD2. The V and J ends lost 7 bases and 6 bases, in that order; junction bases with no gene match: 8. The CDR3 runs to 16 residues. Germline V gene sequence: CDR1 MDHEN, CDR2 SYDVKM. The CDR3 coding sequence is TGTGCCAGCACCCCTGGGACTAGCGGGAGGAGGGATACGCAGTATTTT. As protein: CASTPGTSGRRDTQYF. Using reference TRBV28 and TRBJ2-3 for the parts outside the CDR3, the full variable domain is DVKVTQSSRYLVKRTGEKVFLECVQDMDHENMFWYRQDPGLGLRLIYFSYDVKMKEKGDIPEGYSVSREKKERFSLILESASTNQTSMYLCASTPGTSGRRDTQYFGPGTRLTVL.

A single count supports this clone. The J gene is TRBJ2-1, the V gene TRBV4-3; D is undetermined. Per the germline V gene, CDR1 is LGHNA and CDR2 is YSLEER. The CDR3 contains 14 residues. The ends were cut back, 3 bases at V and 6 bases at J, with 12 bases in the middle. As DNA, the CDR3 is TGCGCCAGCAGCCACTCTAGAGCCAGCAATGAGCAGTTCTTC. It is translated as CASSHSRASNEQFF.